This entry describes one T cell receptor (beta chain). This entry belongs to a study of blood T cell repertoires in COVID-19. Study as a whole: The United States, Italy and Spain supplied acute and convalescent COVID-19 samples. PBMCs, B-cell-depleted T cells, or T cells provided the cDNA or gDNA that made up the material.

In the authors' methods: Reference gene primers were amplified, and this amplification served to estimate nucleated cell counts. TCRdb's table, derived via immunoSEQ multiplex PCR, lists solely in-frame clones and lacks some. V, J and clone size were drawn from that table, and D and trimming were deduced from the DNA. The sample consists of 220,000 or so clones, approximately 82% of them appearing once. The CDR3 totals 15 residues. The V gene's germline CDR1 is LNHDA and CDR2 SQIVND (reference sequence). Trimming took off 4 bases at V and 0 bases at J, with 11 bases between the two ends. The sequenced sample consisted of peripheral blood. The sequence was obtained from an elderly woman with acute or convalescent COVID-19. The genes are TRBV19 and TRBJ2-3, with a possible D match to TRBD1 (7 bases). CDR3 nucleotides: TGTGCCAGTAGTAGGAGGGGGCCTAGCACAGATACGCAGTATTTT. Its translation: CASSRRGPSTDTQYF.